These 24 T cell receptor beta chains came from one sample sequenced in a study of T cell responses to AZD1222 COVID-19 vaccine (dated by TCRdb to about 2021). This sample's time point label indicates: baseline before first vaccination. The treatment or condition tag for this specimen amounts to: meningococcal conjugate vaccine given as trial control. The library was built by means of the immunoSEQ multiplex PCR assay. TCRdb's version of the immuneACCESS table is confined to in-frame rearrangements and falls short of the full clone set. An unresolved V gene accounts for under half of the shortfall where checked; the remainder is of unknown origin. The sample contains 83,000 or so clones, approximately 90% of them found a single time. More than 4.5% of the sample belongs to the ten largest clones. The sequencing used peripheral blood, collected on day 0 of MenACWY control vaccination. The receptor set was obtained from an adult in good health.

The gene calls are TRBV19 and TRBJ2-7; 11 nucleotides align to TRBD1. V lost 4 bases and J lost 4; bases outside the gene matches: 6. This CDR3 has 15 amino acids. The V gene's germline CDR1 is LNHDA and CDR2 SQIVND (reference sequence). The CDR3 DNA reads TGTGCCAGTAGTAACGGACAGGGGGCGGCGTACGAGCAGTACTTC. Translated, it gives CASSNGQGAAYEQYF.

V is TRBV30 and J is TRBJ2-1; no reliable D call. This CDR3 comprises 14 residues. Germline V CDR1 and CDR2: GTSNPN, SVGIG (reference sequence). Deletions cut 4 bases from V and 2 bases from J, with 12 bases between. CDR3 in DNA: TGTGCCTGGACCCACCGGGCCCCCTACAATGAGCAGTTCTTC. Translation: CAWTHRAPYNEQFF.

This clone appeared a few times. The chain links TRBV2 to TRBJ2-2, with 9 bases aligning to TRBD2. Germline lookup yields CDR1 SNHLY and CDR2 FYNNEI. This CDR3 contains 15 residues. V gave up 7 bases and J gave up 1 base; unmatched junction bases: 4. CDR3 residues: CASIRLAVNTGELFF. CDR3 coding DNA: TGTGCCAGCATAAGACTAGCGGTGAACACCGGGGAGCTGTTTTTT. Looking up the rest from reference TRBV2 and TRBJ2-2 gives the full variable domain: EPEVTQTPSHQVTQMGQEVILRCVPISNHLYFYWYRQILGQKVEFLVSFYNNEISEKSEIFDDQFSVERPDGSNFTLKIRSTKLEDSAMYFCASIRLAVNTGELFFGEGSRLTVL.

V usage is TRBV19 and J usage is TRBJ2-7, with D perhaps TRBD1 or TRBD2 (5 bases each). Germline V gene data show CDR1 as LNHDA and CDR2 as SQIVND (reference sequence). The CDR3 sequence is 13 residues long. Trimming cost V 5 bases and J 2 bases, with 10 bases left between them. The CDR3 loop is CASSPGPAYEQYF. The CDR3 DNA follows: TGTGCCAGTAGTCCGGGGCCCGCCTACGAGCAGTACTTC.

This clone has only one observation. The genes are TRBV28 and TRBJ2-2; TRBD1 or TRBD2 may be the D gene (5 bases each). The V and J ends lost 2 bases and 4 bases respectively, with 14 bases between them. CDR1 and CDR2 (germline): MDHEN, SYDVKM. This CDR3 comprises 16 residues. This CDR3 is CASSLNWGYGTGELFF. The DNA of the CDR3 is TGTGCCAGCAGTTTAAACTGGGGGTATGGCACCGGGGAGCTGTTTTTT.

The chain couples TRBV10-2 to TRBJ2-1; 10 bases match TRBD2. The CDR3 is 16 amino acids. CDR1 and CDR2 (germline): WSHSY, SAAADI. With 8 bases clipped from V and 2 bases from J, the junction kept 9 bases outside the gene matches. As DNA, the CDR3 is TGCGCCAGCGCCAAGACTAGCGGGTCGGCCTACAATGAGCAGTTCTTC. Amino acids: CASAKTSGSAYNEQFF.

The CDR3 loop is CASSWDRGTSGSPSTEQYF. For the CDR3, the DNA is TGTGCCAGCAGCTGGGACAGGGGGACTAGCGGGAGCCCCAGTACCGAGCAGTACTTC. The rearrangement uses TRBV27 and TRBJ2-7; 14 bases match TRBD2. The CDR3 covers 19 residues. Germline CDR1 and CDR2: MNHEY and SMNVEV (reference sequence). The V and J ends lost 6 bases and 6 bases, in that order; junction bases with no gene match: 19.

This clone appeared once. This chain uses TRBV10-3 with TRBJ2-7; TRBD1 matches at 7 bases. CDR3 length: 13 amino acids. Germline CDR1 ENHRY, CDR2 SYGVKD. The ends lost 10 bases at V and 5 bases at J; junction bases unmatched: 11. CDR3 sequence: CATSFDRVNEQYF. In DNA, the CDR3 is TGTGCCACCTCGTTCGACAGGGTCAACGAGCAGTACTTC.

V is TRBV27 and J is TRBJ1-1; D perhaps matches TRBD1 (6 bases). There are 14 residues in the CDR3. CDR1 is MNHEY, CDR2 SMNVEV, per germline (reference sequence). V was clipped by 7 bases and J by 4 bases, with 16 bases between them. This CDR3 reads CASTSQGFGTEAFF. The DNA of the CDR3 is TGTGCCAGCACCTCACAGGGATTTGGCACTGAAGCTTTCTTT.

The V call is TRBV5-1, the J call TRBJ1-5, with a possible D match to TRBD1 (5 bases). The CDR3 runs 15 residues. Germline assignment: CDR1 SGHRS and CDR2 YFSETQ. The V gene lost 0 bases and the J gene lost 1 base, with 8 bases spanning the gap. CDR3 coding DNA: TGCGCCAGCAGCTTGGGGGACGGAAGCAATCAGCCCCAGCATTTT. Encoded protein: CASSLGDGSNQPQHF.

This clone was recorded only once. The rearrangement links TRBV27 to TRBJ1-2; 9 nucleotides align to TRBD1. Trimming at V came to 2 bases and at J to 3 bases, leaving 7 bases not matched to a gene. CDR3 length equals 16 residues. Looked up from germline, CDR1 is MNHEY and CDR2 is SMNVEV (reference sequence). Here the CDR3 DNA reads TGTGCCAGCAGTTTAGGGACAGGGAAAGCGCACTATGGCTACACCTTC. The encoded protein is CASSLGTGKAHYGYTF.

The chain links TRBV9 to TRBJ2-1, with D uncertain. CDR1 SGDLS and CDR2 YYNGEE come from the germline V gene. V lost 3 bases to trimming and J lost 3 bases, with 10 bases between them. The CDR3 is made up of 14 amino acids. The CDR3 region is CASSAYPLYNEQFF. CDR3 DNA sequence: TGTGCCAGCAGCGCGTACCCCCTCTACAATGAGCAGTTCTTC.

CDR3 in amino acids: CASSLGGQNTGELFF. The DNA of the CDR3 is TGTGCCAGCAGTTTAGGGGGGCAAAACACCGGGGAGCTGTTTTTT. The chain is built from TRBV28 and TRBJ2-2; D possibly matches TRBD1 or TRBD2 (6 bases each). V was clipped by 2 bases and J by 2 bases, with 9 bases between them. The CDR3 length is 15 residues. Germline CDR1 is MDHEN and CDR2 is SYDVKM.

V gene TRBV9 combines with J gene TRBJ2-1; D unresolved. Trimming left V 1 base short and J 0 bases short, with 5 bases between. The CDR3 spans 14 residues. The V gene's germline CDR1 is SGDLS and CDR2 YYNGEE. The CDR3 reads CASSVQSSYNEQFF. DNA of the CDR3: TGTGCCAGCAGCGTACAAAGCTCCTACAATGAGCAGTTCTTC.

V usage is TRBV29-1 and J usage is TRBJ1-4, with TRBD1 identical over 9 bases. The V gene's germline CDR1 is SQVTM and CDR2 ANQGSEA. There are 13 residues in the CDR3. V gave up 6 bases and J gave up 5 bases; unmatched junction bases: 4. CDR3 nucleotides: TGCAGCGTGCGACAGGGGGGAAATGAAAAACTGTTTTTT. It encodes CSVRQGGNEKLFF.

The rearrangement joins TRBV9 to TRBJ2-5; 11 bases fit TRBD2. V trimming: 0 bases; J trimming: 5 bases; junction bases outside the gene matches: 9. CDR1 and CDR2 from the germline V gene are SGDLS and YYNGEE. CDR3 length equals 17 residues. The CDR3 bases are TGTGCCAGCAGCGTAGGGGTAGCGGGAGGGTCGACGGAGACCCAGTACTTC. Protein product: CASSVGVAGGSTETQYF.

The rearrangement uses TRBV7-2 and TRBJ1-1; unclear D gene. Germline CDR1 SGHTA, CDR2 FQGNSA. There are 14 residues in the CDR3. V lost 5 bases and J lost 4, with 14 bases in between. Written as DNA, the CDR3 is TGTGCCAGCAGCATTGGGCCTCGTGGCACTGAAGCTTTCTTT. The encoded protein is CASSIGPRGTEAFF.

The chain is built from TRBV2 and TRBJ2-1, with 7 positions matching TRBD1. The germline V gene encodes CDR1 SNHLY and CDR2 FYNNEI. V shed 6 bases, J shed 13 bases, and the junction held 6 bases outside the gene matches. The CDR3 contains 11 residues. The CDR3 reads CASSVGQPQFF. The CDR3 DNA reads as TGTGCCAGCAGCGTGGGACAGCCCCAGTTCTTC.

The genes are TRBV7-8 and TRBJ2-2; tentative D call: TRBD2 (5 bases). CDR1 and CDR2 from the germline V gene are SGHVS and FQNEAQ. V was cut by 1 base and J by 7 bases, with 13 bases left in between. This CDR3 spans 15 amino acids. Here the CDR3 DNA reads TGTGCCAGCAGCTTAGGACTAATTCGCAACGGGGAGCTGTTTTTT. Amino acids: CASSLGLIRNGELFF.

The chain has TRBV11-1 and TRBJ2-2; a possible D gene is TRBD2 (6 bases). The CDR3 spans 13 residues. V dropped 2 bases and J dropped 7 bases, with 8 bases sitting between them. CDR1 SGHAT and CDR2 FQDESV come from the germline V gene (reference sequence). CDR3 protein: CASSLWGDGELFF. Here the CDR3 DNA reads TGTGCCAGCAGCTTATGGGGGGACGGGGAGCTGTTTTTT.

The V call is TRBV24-1, the J call TRBJ2-7; 8 nucleotides match TRBD1. V was pared by 4 bases and J by 4 bases, with 8 bases of the junction left unmatched. CDR3 length: 15 residues. Germline assignment: CDR1 KGHDR and CDR2 SFDVKD. The CDR3 region has the DNA TGTGCCACCAGTGACCGCTCAGGGGGCAGATACGAGCAGTACTTC. As protein: CATSDRSGGRYEQYF.

The chain couples TRBV7-9 to TRBJ2-5; no definite D call. The germline V gene has CDR1 SEHNR and CDR2 FQNEAQ (reference sequence). With 6 bases removed from V and 2 bases from J, the gap between germline ends came to 10 bases. This CDR3 spans 13 amino acids. This CDR3 reads CASSRSAQETQYF. CDR3 DNA: TGTGCCAGCAGTAGAAGCGCGCAAGAGACCCAGTACTTC.

The chain recombines TRBV24-1 with TRBJ1-5; D is uncertain. The CDR3 has 15 amino acids. With 4 bases removed from V and 5 bases from J, the gap between germline ends came to 14 bases. The germline V gene encodes CDR1 KGHDR and CDR2 SFDVKD. CDR3 bases: TGTGCCACCAGTGAAGGGCAGAACACGGATCAGCCCCAGCATTTT. As protein: CATSEGQNTDQPQHF.

This clone occurred once. The genes are TRBV2 and TRBJ1-1, with no clear D. V shed 4 bases and J shed 1 base, with 7 bases lying between them. CDR3 length: 13 amino acids. CDR1 SNHLY and CDR2 FYNNEI come from the germline V gene. The CDR3 DNA is TGTGCCAGCAGTGTGCAGGCGAACACTGAAGCTTTCTTT. Protein: CASSVQANTEAFF.